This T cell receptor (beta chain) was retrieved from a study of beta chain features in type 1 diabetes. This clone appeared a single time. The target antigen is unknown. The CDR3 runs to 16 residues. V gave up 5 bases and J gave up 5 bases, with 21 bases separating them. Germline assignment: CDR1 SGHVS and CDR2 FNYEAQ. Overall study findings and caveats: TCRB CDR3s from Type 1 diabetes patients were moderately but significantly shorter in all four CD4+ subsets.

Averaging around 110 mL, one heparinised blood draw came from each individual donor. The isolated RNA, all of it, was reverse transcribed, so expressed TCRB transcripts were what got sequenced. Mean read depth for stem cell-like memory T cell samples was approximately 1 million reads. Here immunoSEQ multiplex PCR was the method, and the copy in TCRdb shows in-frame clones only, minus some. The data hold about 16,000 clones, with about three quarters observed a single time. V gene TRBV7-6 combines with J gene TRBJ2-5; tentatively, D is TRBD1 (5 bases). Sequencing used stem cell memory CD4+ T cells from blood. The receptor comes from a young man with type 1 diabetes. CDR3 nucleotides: TGTGCCAGCAGCCCCGGGTATCAGGGTTGGATGGAGACCCAGTACTTC. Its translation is CASSPGYQGWMETQYF.